Presented here are 25 T cell receptor beta chains from one specimen sequenced in a study of CD8 T cells in Susac syndrome. With random hexamers, reverse transcription was performed on about 0.5 to 1 ug of RNA. One entry per CDR3 protein results from TCRdb running MiXCR on the immunoSEQ multiplex PCR reads. The table has some 240,000 distinct CDR3 sequences, about 96% seen once; the top ten hold under 0.12%. The specimen sequenced was CD4+ T cells from PBMCs. All receptors come from a human donor with Susac syndrome.

CDR3 bases: TGCAGTGCTAGAGATTTTAGCGGGACTCGCAATGAGCAGTTCTTC. Translation gives CSARDFSGTRNEQFF. V is TRBV20-1 and J is TRBJ2-1, with 8 positions matching TRBD2. CDR3 size: 15 residues. Losses at the gene ends were 0 bases for V and 6 bases for J; bases not matched to a gene: 7. The germline V gene has CDR1 DFQATT and CDR2 SNEGSKA (reference sequence).

The V gene is TRBV28, the J gene TRBJ1-1; D gene unclear. Trimming stripped 4 bases from V and 1 base from J, with 7 bases between. The CDR3 runs to 13 residues. Germline V gene data show CDR1 as MDHEN and CDR2 as SYDVKM. CDR3 sequence: CASSSGSNTEAFF. The CDR3 DNA sequence: TGTGCCAGCAGTTCCGGGTCGAACACTGAAGCTTTCTTT. The whole variable domain, remainder taken from reference TRBV28 and TRBJ1-1, is DVKVTQSSRYLVKRTGEKVFLECVQDMDHENMFWYRQDPGLGLRLIYFSYDVKMKEKGDIPEGYSVSREKKERFSLILESASTNQTSMYLCASSSGSNTEAFFGQGTRLTVV.

This chain links TRBV28 with TRBJ2-7; no definite D call. V was pared by 5 bases and J by 0 bases, with 14 bases between. CDR1 is MDHEN, CDR2 SYDVKM, per germline. The length of the CDR3 is 15 residues. In nucleotides, the CDR3 is TGTGCCAGCAGTCCCTCGGAGACCAGCTCCTACGAGCAGTACTTC. It encodes CASSPSETSSYEQYF.

Note on this clonotype: At one end the junction does not follow the germline gene, possibly because of a read error. The rearrangement links TRBV14 to TRBJ2-5, with TRBD2 matching over 9 bases. The length of the CDR3 is 13 residues. The germline V gene encodes CDR1 SGHDN and CDR2 FVKESK. CDR3 residues: CASSQAGIAGVDF. The CDR3 DNA follows: TGTGCCAGCAGCCAAGCGGGGATAGCGGGAGTGGACTTC.

This chain uses TRBV30 with TRBJ2-1; D unclear. The CDR3 runs to 15 residues. Germline-derived CDR1 and CDR2 are GTSNPN and SVGIG (reference sequence). With 2 bases removed from V and 8 bases from J, the gap between germline ends came to 19 bases. CDR3 protein: CAWSSLVESLDEQFF. In DNA form, the CDR3 reads TGTGCCTGGAGTTCGTTAGTAGAAAGTTTAGATGAGCAGTTCTTC.

The chain links TRBV5-1 to TRBJ2-3; D gene uncertain. The ends were cut back, 3 bases at V and 7 bases at J, with 9 bases in the middle. This CDR3 comprises 12 residues. Germline-derived CDR1 and CDR2 are SGHRS and YFSETQ. This CDR3 is CASSSTEYTQYF. The CDR3, as DNA: TGCGCCAGCAGCTCGACGGAGTATACGCAGTATTTT.

The table lists this clonotype with a count of one. The J gene is TRBJ2-7, the V gene TRBV9, with unresolved D. Trimming removed 2 bases at V and 7 bases at J, with 13 bases between. The germline gives CDR1 SGDLS, CDR2 YYNGEE. The CDR3 runs to 13 residues. CDR3 in amino acids: CASSVNTEGEQYF. Here the CDR3 DNA reads TGTGCCAGCAGCGTTAATACCGAAGGAGAGCAGTACTTC.

For the CDR3, the DNA is TGTGCCAGCACTCCTGGCAGGTGGCACACCGGGGGGGGCTACACCTTC. Residues: CASTPGRWHTGGGYTF. V is TRBV27 and J is TRBJ1-2; a weak D match, TRBD1 (5 bases). The V gene lost 7 bases and the J gene lost 8 bases, with 26 bases spanning the gap. The CDR3 extends over 16 amino acids. Per germline, CDR1 MNHEY and CDR2 SMNVEV (reference sequence).

V usage is TRBV25-1 and J usage is TRBJ2-7; either TRBD1 or TRBD2 may fit D (5 bases each). Germline V gene lookup returns CDR1 MGHDK and CDR2 SYGVNS. This CDR3 is built from 13 residues. Trimming cost V 4 bases and J 4 bases, with 11 bases left between them. The CDR3 loop reads CASSGDAAYEQYF. The CDR3, as DNA: TGTGCCAGCAGTGGGGACGCCGCGTACGAGCAGTACTTC.

The gene calls are TRBV20-1 and TRBJ2-1; 9 nucleotides match TRBD2. The CDR3 is 14 amino acids. The germline V gene has CDR1 DFQATT and CDR2 SNEGSKA (reference sequence). Trimming cost V 6 bases and J 3 bases; bases outside gene matches: 6. CDR3 protein: CSAISGRRYNEQFF. CDR3 DNA sequence: TGCAGTGCCATCAGCGGGAGGCGCTACAATGAGCAGTTCTTC.

The chain employs TRBV19 and TRBJ1-2; D not certain. Trimming stripped 3 bases from V and 3 bases from J, with 8 bases between. The CDR3 is 13 amino acids. Germline V gene lookup returns CDR1 LNHDA and CDR2 SQIVND (reference sequence). CDR3 bases: TGTGCCAGTAGTATCGGGGAGCACTATGGCTACACCTTC. It translates to CASSIGEHYGYTF.

The rearrangement links TRBV5-1 to TRBJ1-1; D may be TRBD1 (6 bases). The germline V and J ends were trimmed by 3 bases and 11 bases, with 11 bases remaining between them. The CDR3 extends over 11 amino acids. Per the germline V gene, CDR1 is SGHRS and CDR2 is YFSETQ. CDR3 amino acids: CASSSGTTAFF. In DNA form, the CDR3 reads TGCGCCAGCAGCTCTGGGACAACCGCTTTCTTT. Complete variable domain (other parts from reference TRBV5-1 and TRBJ1-1): KAGVTQTPRYLIKTRGQQVTLSCSPISGHRSVSWYQQTPGQGLQFLFEYFSETQRNKGNFPGRFSGRQFSNSRSEMNVSTLELGDSALYLCASSSGTTAFFGQGTRLTVV.

V gene TRBV29-1 combines with J gene TRBJ2-7; 8 nucleotides agree with TRBD2. The CDR3 sequence is 14 residues long. J gave up 6 bases and V 4 bases, and 11 bases lay outside the gene matches. CDR1 and CDR2 (germline): SQVTM, ANQGSEA. The CDR3 DNA reads TGCAGCGTTGCCGGGAGGGCCGACTCTCGCGAGCAGTACTTC. Translated: CSVAGRADSREQYF.

This clonotype was observed once. The chain joins TRBV5-1 to TRBJ2-5, with unresolved D. Trimming removed 4 bases at V and 1 base at J, with 11 bases between. This CDR3 is built from 14 residues. Germline-derived CDR1 and CDR2 are SGHRS and YFSETQ. The CDR3 protein is CASSPGSGQETQYF. The CDR3 region has the DNA TGCGCCAGCAGCCCCGGGTCAGGCCAAGAGACCCAGTACTTC.

The J gene is TRBJ2-1, the V gene TRBV6-2 or TRBV6-3, with D maybe TRBD1 (6 bases). With 6 bases removed from V and 11 bases from J, the gap between germline ends came to 14 bases. The CDR3 covers 12 residues. The germline V gene has CDR1 MNHEY and CDR2 SVGEGT. CDR3 protein: CASSRGPGQQFF. The CDR3 DNA is TGTGCCAGCAGCAGGGGTCCGGGACAGCAGTTCTTC.

The rearrangement links TRBV29-1 to TRBJ2-3; tentative D call: TRBD2 (5 bases). Germline CDR1 and CDR2: SQVTM and ANQGSEA. The CDR3 consists of 14 residues. V dropped 7 bases and J dropped 6 bases, with 20 bases sitting between them. CDR3 sequence (DNA): TGCAGCGCCATCCTAGCCCAAATCAGGGATACGCAGTATTTT. It specifies CSAILAQIRDTQYF.

The CDR3 DNA reads as TGTGCCAGCCCGGGCAATCAGCCCCAGCATTTT. Its protein is CASPGNQPQHF. The V call is TRBV28, the J call TRBJ1-5; unclear D gene. Germline V gene sequence: CDR1 MDHEN, CDR2 SYDVKM. The CDR3 spans 11 residues. Trimming took off 8 bases at V and 2 bases at J, with 4 bases between the two ends.

This chain connects TRBV29-1 to TRBJ2-7; the D gene is possibly TRBD1 (6 bases). The CDR3 is made up of 16 amino acids. The V gene lost 4 bases and the J gene lost 6 bases, with 25 bases spanning the gap. Germline assignment: CDR1 SQVTM and CDR2 ANQGSEA. CDR3 in DNA: TGCAGCGTTGTCCCCAGAGGACCGGCACAGGGAACCGAGCAGTACTTC. Translated, it gives CSVVPRGPAQGTEQYF.

This chain joins TRBV2 and TRBJ2-2; D not resolved. Trimming took off 6 bases at V and 4 bases at J, with 15 bases between the two ends. Germline assignment: CDR1 SNHLY and CDR2 FYNNEI. The CDR3 is made up of 15 amino acids. The CDR3 loop is CASRGGVPPTGELFF. The CDR3 nucleotides are TGTGCCAGCAGGGGCGGCGTCCCCCCCACCGGGGAGCTGTTTTTT. The complete variable domain, with remaining parts taken from reference TRBV2 and TRBJ2-2, reads EPEVTQTPSHQVTQMGQEVILRCVPISNHLYFYWYRQILGQKVEFLVSFYNNEISEKSEIFDDQFSVERPDGSNFTLKIRSTKLEDSAMYFCASRGGVPPTGELFFGEGSRLTVL.

The J gene is TRBJ1-1, the V gene TRBV24-1; possible D gene TRBD1, 5 bases. The V gene's germline CDR1 is KGHDR and CDR2 SFDVKD. CDR3 length: 10 amino acids. Deletions cut 3 bases from V and 11 bases from J, with 6 bases between. The CDR3 sequence: CATSDPGAFF. The CDR3 nucleotides are TGTGCCACCAGTGATCCAGGGGCTTTCTTT.

This clonotype appeared a single time. The rearrangement uses TRBV4-1 and TRBJ2-6; D possibly corresponds to TRBD2 (5 bases). Trimming pared 4 bases from V and 2 bases from J, leaving 9 bases between. Looked up from germline, CDR1 is MGHRA and CDR2 is YSYEKL. The length of the CDR3 is 15 residues. CDR3 sequence reads: CASSPWETGANVLTF. CDR3 bases: TGCGCCAGCAGCCCATGGGAGACTGGGGCCAACGTCCTGACTTTC.

The rearrangement joins TRBV9 to TRBJ2-3; 7 bases match TRBD2. Germline trimming cut 0 bases from V and 6 bases from J; bases unmatched to any gene: 4. Germline CDR1 is SGDLS and CDR2 is YYNGEE. This CDR3 is built from 14 residues. CDR3 bases: TGTGCCAGCAGCGTAGTGGATAGCGGGGATACGCAGTATTTT. This codes for CASSVVDSGDTQYF. The full variable domain, its missing parts supplied by reference TRBV9 and TRBJ2-3, is DSGVTQTPKHLITATGQRVTLRCSPRSGDLSVYWYQQSLDQGLQFLIQYYNGEERAKGNILERFSAQQFPDLHSELNLSSLELGDSALYFCASSVVDSGDTQYFGPGTRLTVL.

This chain uses TRBV29-1 with TRBJ1-1; no clear D gene. The germline V gene encodes CDR1 SQVTM and CDR2 ANQGSEA. Trimming left V 6 bases short and J 0 bases short, with 8 bases between. This CDR3 is 12 amino acids long. CDR3 loop: CSVLVMNTEAFF. In DNA, the CDR3 is TGCAGCGTCCTCGTAATGAACACTGAAGCTTTCTTT.

Note on this clonotype: At one of its ends the junction is not consistent with the germline gene, which may arise from a read error. The rearrangement links TRBV7-7 to TRBJ2-1; 10 nucleotides align to TRBD2. Germline CDR1 is SSHAT and CDR2 is FNYEAQ (reference sequence). The CDR3 runs to 15 residues. Here the CDR3 reads CASSLSSGRPNEQFF. In DNA form, the CDR3 reads TGTGCTAGCAGCTTATCTAGCGGGAGACCCAATGAGCAGTTCTTC.

The gene calls are TRBV27 and TRBJ2-1, with D perhaps matching TRBD2 (6 bases). CDR1 and CDR2 from the germline V gene are MNHEY and SMNVEV (reference sequence). Trimming took off 5 bases at V and 9 bases at J, with 14 bases between the two ends. The CDR3 extends over 13 amino acids. CDR3 region: CASSPPRRAEQFF. In DNA, the CDR3 is TGTGCCAGCAGTCCGCCCCGGAGGGCTGAGCAGTTCTTC.